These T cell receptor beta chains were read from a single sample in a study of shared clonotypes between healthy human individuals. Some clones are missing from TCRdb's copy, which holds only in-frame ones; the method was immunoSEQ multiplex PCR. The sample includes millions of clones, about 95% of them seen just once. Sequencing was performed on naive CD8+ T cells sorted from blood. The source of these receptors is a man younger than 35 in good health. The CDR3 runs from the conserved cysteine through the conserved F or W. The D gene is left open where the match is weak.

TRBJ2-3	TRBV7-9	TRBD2	TGTGCCAGCAGCTCTAGCGGGGGGACAGATACGCAGTATTTT	CASSSSGGTDTQYF
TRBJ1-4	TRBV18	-	TGTGCCAGCTCACCCGGGCGGGGGCGAAGTGAAAAACTGTTTTTT	CASSPGRGRSEKLFF
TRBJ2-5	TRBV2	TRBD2	TGTGCCAGCAGTGAATTTGGACTAGCGGGGGGGCCCGCTATTTCGGAGACCCAGTACTTC	CASSEFGLAGGPAISETQYF
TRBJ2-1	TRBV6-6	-	TGTGCCAGCAGTTACTCGAGGCAGGTCTCCTACAATGAGCAGTTCTTC	CASSYSRQVSYNEQFF
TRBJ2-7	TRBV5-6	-	TGTGCCAGCAGCTTATGGGCCCACGAGCAGTACTTC	CASSLWAHEQYF
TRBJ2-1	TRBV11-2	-	TGTGCCAGCAGCTTAGCAGGACAATCACCCTACAATGAGCAGTTCTTC	CASSLAGQSPYNEQFF
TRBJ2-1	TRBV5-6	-	TGTGCCAGCAGCTTGGGAGAGTACAATGAGCAGTTCTTC	CASSLGEYNEQFF
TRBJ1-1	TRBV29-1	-	TGCAGCGTTGAGGGGGGGCCCAGTGAAGCTTTCTTT	CSVEGGPSEAFF
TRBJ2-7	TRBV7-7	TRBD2	TGTGCTAGCAGCCCTAGCGGGGGAGGGCCCTTCTACGAGCAGTACTTC	CASSPSGGGPFYEQYF
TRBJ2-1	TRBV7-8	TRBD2	TGTGCCAGCAGCCCTAGGATGGCGGGAGTAGAAAACAATGAGCAGTTCTTC	CASSPRMAGVENNEQFF
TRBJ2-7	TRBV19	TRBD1	TGTGCCAGTAGTATGTGGGACAGGAGGACCTACGAGCAGTACTTC	CASSMWDRRTYEQYF
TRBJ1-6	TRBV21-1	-	TGTGCCAGCAGCAAAGTTTCACCCCTCCACTTT	CASSKVSPLHF
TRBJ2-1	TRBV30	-	TGTGCCTGGCAGGGCTATCCGGACAGTAAGCTTAGCTCCTACAATGAGCAGTTCTTC	CAWQGYPDSKLSSYNEQFF
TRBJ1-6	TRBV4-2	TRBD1	TGTGCCAGCAGCCCCTTTTGGGGACAGGGGGATTCACCCCTCCACTTT	CASSPFWGQGDSPLHF
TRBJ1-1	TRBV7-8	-	TGTGCCAGCAGCTTATTGGGGGATGCGAACACTGAAGCTTTCTTT	CASSLLGDANTEAFF
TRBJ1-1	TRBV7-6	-	TGTGCCAGCAGCTTAATGGGGGGATTAACTGAAGCTTTCTTT	CASSLMGGLTEAFF
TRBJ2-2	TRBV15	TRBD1	TGTGCCACCAGCAGAGCGGGGTGGACAGGGCCCGGGGAGCTGTTTTTT	CATSRAGWTGPGELFF
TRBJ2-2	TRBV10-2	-	TGCGCCAGCAGTCTTACAAATCAGGGAGTGAACACCGGGGAGCTGTTTTTT	CASSLTNQGVNTGELFF
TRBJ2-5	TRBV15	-	TGTGCCACCAGCATGGGGGAAGAGACCCAGTACTTC	CATSMGEETQYF
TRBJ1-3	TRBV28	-	TGTGCCAGCAGTTTAGGGGGAGAGGGGACTGGAAACACCATATATTTT	CASSLGGEGTGNTIYF
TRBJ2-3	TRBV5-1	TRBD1	TGCGCCAGCAGCTTGGACCCCTCCGACAGGGGAAGCACAGATACGCAGTATTTT	CASSLDPSDRGSTDTQYF
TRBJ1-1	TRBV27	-	TGTGCCAGCAGTTTTGGCGCCGGAGGGAACACTGAAGCTTTCTTT	CASSFGAGGNTEAFF
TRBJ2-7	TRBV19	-	TGTGCCAGTAGTAGGAGGGGCCCCTACGAGCAGTACTTC	CASSRRGPYEQYF
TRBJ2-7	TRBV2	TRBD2	TGTGCCAGCAGAGGGGACGGGACTAGGCTCCACGAGCAGTACTTC	CASRGDGTRLHEQYF
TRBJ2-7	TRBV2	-	TGTGCCAGCAGTGATGGTGGGGGGATCTCCTACGAGCAGTACTTC	CASSDGGGISYEQYF
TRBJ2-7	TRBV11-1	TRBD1	TGTGCCAGCAGCCTCGGACAGGGGGCTTCCTACGAGCAGTACTTC	CASSLGQGASYEQYF
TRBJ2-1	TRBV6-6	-	TGTGCCAGCAGTCTCCCCAATGAGCAGTTCTTC	CASSLPNEQFF
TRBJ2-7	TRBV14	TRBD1	TGTGCCAGCAGCCAAGATAACGGGGGACAGGGTTGGTTCTCCCCCGAGCAGTACTTC	CASSQDNGGQGWFSPEQYF
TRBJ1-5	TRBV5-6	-	TGTGCCAGCAGCTTGGCCTTAGAGGACACCTTGCATTTT	CASSLALEDTLHF
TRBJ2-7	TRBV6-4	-	TGTGCCAGCAGCGAGGGACCAACCTACGAGCAGTACTTC	CASSEGPTYEQYF
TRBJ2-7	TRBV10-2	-	TGCGCCAGCAGTGTTACCTACGAGCAGTACTTC	CASSVTYEQYF
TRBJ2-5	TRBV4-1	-	TGCGCCAGCAGCCCGAGACTAGTTGGGGAGACCCAGTACTTC	CASSPRLVGETQYF
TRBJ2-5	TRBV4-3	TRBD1	TGCGCCAGCAGCCGGTTGACAGGGGGAGTAGAGACCCAGTACTTC	CASSRLTGGVETQYF
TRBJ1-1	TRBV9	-	TGTGCCAGCAGCGTTGGGACCCCGGTCACTGAAGCTTTCTTT	CASSVGTPVTEAFF
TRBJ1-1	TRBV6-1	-	TGTGCCAGCAGTGAAAGTTTAGGGGCCTCAGCGGAAGCTTTCTTT	CASSESLGASAEAFF
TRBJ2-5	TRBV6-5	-	TGTGCCAGCAGTTCCCTAGCGAGTTCAGAGACCCAGTACTTC	CASSSLASSETQYF
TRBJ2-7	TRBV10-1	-	TGCGCCAGCAGCACTAGCTCCTACGAGCAGTACTTC	CASSTSSYEQYF
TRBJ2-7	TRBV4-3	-	TGCGCCAGCAGCCAATTGGACGGTTACGAGCAGTACTTC	CASSQLDGYEQYF
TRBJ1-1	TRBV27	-	TGTGCCAGCAGTTTAAACCAGGGCGGCACTGAAGCTTTCTTT	CASSLNQGGTEAFF
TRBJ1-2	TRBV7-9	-	TGTGCCAGCAGCACACAAGAGACGGAGTTCTATGGCTACACCTTC	CASSTQETEFYGYTF
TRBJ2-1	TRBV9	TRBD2	TGTGCCAGCAGCACGGGACTAGCGGTACCATGGCATGAGCAGTTCTTC	CASSTGLAVPWHEQFF